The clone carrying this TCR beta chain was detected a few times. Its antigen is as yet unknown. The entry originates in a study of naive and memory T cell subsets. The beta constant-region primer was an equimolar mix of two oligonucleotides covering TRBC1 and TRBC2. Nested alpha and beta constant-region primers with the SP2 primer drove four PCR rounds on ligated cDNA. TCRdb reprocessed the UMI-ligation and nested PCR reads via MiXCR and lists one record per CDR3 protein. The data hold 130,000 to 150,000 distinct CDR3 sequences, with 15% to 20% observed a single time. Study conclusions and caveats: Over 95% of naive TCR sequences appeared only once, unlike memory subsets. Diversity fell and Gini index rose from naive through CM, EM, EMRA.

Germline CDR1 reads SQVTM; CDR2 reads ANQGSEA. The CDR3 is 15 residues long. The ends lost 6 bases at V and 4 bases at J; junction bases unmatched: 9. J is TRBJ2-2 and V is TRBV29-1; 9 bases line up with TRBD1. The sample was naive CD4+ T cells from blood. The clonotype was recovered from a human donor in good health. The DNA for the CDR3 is TGCAGCGTGTATGCGGGACAGGGAGTCACCGGGGAGCTGTTTTTT. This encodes CSVYAGQGVTGELFF.